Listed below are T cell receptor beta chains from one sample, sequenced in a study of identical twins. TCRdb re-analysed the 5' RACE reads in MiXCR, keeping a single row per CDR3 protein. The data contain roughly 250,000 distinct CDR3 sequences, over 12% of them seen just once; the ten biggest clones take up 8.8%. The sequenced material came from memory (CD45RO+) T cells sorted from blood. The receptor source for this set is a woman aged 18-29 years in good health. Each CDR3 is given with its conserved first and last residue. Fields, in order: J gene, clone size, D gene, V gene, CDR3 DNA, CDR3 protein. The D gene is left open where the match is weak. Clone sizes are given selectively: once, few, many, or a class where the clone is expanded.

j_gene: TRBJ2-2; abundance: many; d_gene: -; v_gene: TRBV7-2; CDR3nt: TGTGCCAGCAGCCAGGGAGGCACGAACACCGGGGAGCTGTTTTTT; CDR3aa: CASSQGGTNTGELFF
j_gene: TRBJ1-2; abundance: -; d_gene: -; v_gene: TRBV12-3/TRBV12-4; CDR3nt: TGTGCCAGCAGCCGTCCTGGGAGCTATGGCTACACCTTC; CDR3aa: CASSRPGSYGYTF
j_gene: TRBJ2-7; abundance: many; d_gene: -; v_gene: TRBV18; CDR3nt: TGTGCCAGCTCACCATCAAGGGTGTTATACGAGCAGTACTTC; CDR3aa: CASSPSRVLYEQYF
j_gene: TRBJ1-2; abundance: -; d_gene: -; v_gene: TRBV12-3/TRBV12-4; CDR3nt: TGTGCCAGCAGTCCCCAGCCTAACTATGGCTACACCTTC; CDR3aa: CASSPQPNYGYTF
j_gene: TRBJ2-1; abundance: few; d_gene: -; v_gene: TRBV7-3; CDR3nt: TGTGCCAGCAGCTTAACCCCGGGCAGAGACAATGAGCAGTTCTTC; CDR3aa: CASSLTPGRDNEQFF
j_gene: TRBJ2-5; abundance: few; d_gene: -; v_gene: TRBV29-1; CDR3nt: TGCAGCGTTGACTGGGCGGGGTTCGAAGAGACCCAGTACTTC; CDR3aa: CSVDWAGFEETQYF
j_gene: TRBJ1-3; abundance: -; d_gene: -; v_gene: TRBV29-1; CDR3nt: TGCAGCGGTGGAGGGGGTACTAGAAACACCATATATTTT; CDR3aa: CSGGGGTRNTIYF
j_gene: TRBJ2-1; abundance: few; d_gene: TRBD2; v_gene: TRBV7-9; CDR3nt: TGTGCCAGCAGCCCGACTAGCGGTTACAATGAGCAGTTCTTC; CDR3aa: CASSPTSGYNEQFF
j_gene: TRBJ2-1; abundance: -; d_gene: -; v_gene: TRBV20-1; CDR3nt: TGCAGTGCTACCCTAGAGGGGCCCTACAATGAGCAGTTCTTC; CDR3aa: CSATLEGPYNEQFF
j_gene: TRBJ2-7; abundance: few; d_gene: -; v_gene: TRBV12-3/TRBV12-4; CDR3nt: TGTGCCAGCAGCCGAAGCGGGCGCTCCTACGAGCAGTACTTC; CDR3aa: CASSRSGRSYEQYF
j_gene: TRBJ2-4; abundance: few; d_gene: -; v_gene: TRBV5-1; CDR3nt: TGCGCCAGCAGCTTCGGCTTCGCCAAAAACATTCAGTACTTC; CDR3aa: CASSFGFAKNIQYF
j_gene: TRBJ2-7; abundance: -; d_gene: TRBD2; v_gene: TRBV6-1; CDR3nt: TGTGCCAGCAGGCGGGCGGGAGTCCAAGCCTACGAGCAGTACTTC; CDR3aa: CASRRAGVQAYEQYF
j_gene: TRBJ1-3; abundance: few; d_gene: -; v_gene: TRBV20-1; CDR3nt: TGCAGTGCTAGTTCCTGGGGAAACACCATATATTTT; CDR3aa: CSASSWGNTIYF
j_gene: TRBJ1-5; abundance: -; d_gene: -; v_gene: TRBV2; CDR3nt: TGTGCCAGCAGTCTTGAGCGGTCCCAGCCCCAGCATTTT; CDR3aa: CASSLERSQPQHF
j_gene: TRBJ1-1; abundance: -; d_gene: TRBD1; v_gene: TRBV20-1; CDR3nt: TGCAGTGCTAGAGCCATTATCGACAGGGGGGTAACTAACACTGAAGCTTTCTTT; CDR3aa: CSARAIIDRGVTNTEAFF
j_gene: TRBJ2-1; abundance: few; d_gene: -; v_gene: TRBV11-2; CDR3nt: TGTGCCAGCAGCTTACGGGCAGGGGAAGGGGACAATGAGCAGTTCTTC; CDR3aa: CASSLRAGEGDNEQFF
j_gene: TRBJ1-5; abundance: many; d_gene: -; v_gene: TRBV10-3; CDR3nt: TGTGCCATCAAGGGCACAGACAATCAGCCCCAGCATTTT; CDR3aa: CAIKGTDNQPQHF
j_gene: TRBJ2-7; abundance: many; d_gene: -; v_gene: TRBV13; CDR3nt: TGTGCCAGCAGCTTACTCAGGGGCGAGCAGTACTTC; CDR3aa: CASSLLRGEQYF
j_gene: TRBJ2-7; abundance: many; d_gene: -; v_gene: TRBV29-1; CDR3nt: TGCAGCGTTGAGAGGTGGAACGAGCAGTACTTC; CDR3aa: CSVERWNEQYF
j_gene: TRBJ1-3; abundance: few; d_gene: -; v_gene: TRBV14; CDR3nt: TGTGCCAGCAGCCAAGATATCGGTGGAAACACCATATATTTT; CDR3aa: CASSQDIGGNTIYF